Below, 27 T cell receptor beta chains from the same sample are listed, as sequenced in a study of cytomegalovirus exposure and HLA in healthy donors. The PCR made use of 60 Vbeta and 13 Jbeta primers. The method was immunoSEQ multiplex PCR; TCRdb's version includes in-frame clones alone and lacks a portion of them. Here the sample spans approximately 110,000 clones, 9.5% to 15% being singletons. Sample: PBMCs. These receptors were taken from a man between 35 and 55 years old in good health and CMV-seropositive.

This CDR3 reads CASSLSGGFAGYTF. Here the CDR3 DNA reads TGTGCCAGCAGTTTATCAGGGGGCTTTGCCGGCTACACCTTC. V usage is TRBV27 and J usage is TRBJ1-2; the match to TRBD1 covers 7 bases. V trimming: 0 bases; J trimming: 8 bases; junction bases outside the gene matches: 6. Germline V gives CDR1 MNHEY, CDR2 SMNVEV (reference sequence). The CDR3 totals 14 residues.

This clone has a handful of counts. One junction end does not reproduce the germline sequence, and a read error may be involved. The rearrangement links TRBV15 to TRBJ2-7; TRBD2 might be the D (5 bases). CDR3 size: 13 residues. Germline CDR1 LNHNV, CDR2 YYDKDF (reference sequence). The CDR3 sequence is CATSRADVGLLIF. Written as DNA, the CDR3 is TGTGCCACCAGCAGGGCTGACGTCGGACTTCTTATATTC.

This clone has more than one count but fewer than ten. The rearrangement joins TRBV5-1 to TRBJ2-7, with TRBD1 matching 8 bases. There are 15 residues in the CDR3. Germline V gene lookup returns CDR1 SGHRS and CDR2 YFSETQ. The V and J ends lost 4 bases and 2 bases, in that order; junction bases with no gene match: 8. This chain's CDR3 is CASSPRQGSPYEQYF. The CDR3, as DNA: TGCGCCAGCAGCCCCCGACAGGGGAGCCCCTACGAGCAGTACTTC.

The sample holds a few counts of this clone. The CDR3 is CASSFTGGSQETQYF. CDR3 in DNA: TGTGCCAGCAGTTTCACAGGGGGCTCCCAAGAGACCCAGTACTTC. The V gene is TRBV6-5, the J gene TRBJ2-5, with TRBD1 identical over 9 bases. Germline V gene sequence: CDR1 MNHEY, CDR2 SVGAGI. The CDR3 runs 15 residues. J lost 1 base, V lost 4 bases, and 4 bases had no gene match.

The chain combines TRBV28 with TRBJ1-4, with TRBD1 as a possible D gene (6 bases). Germline V gene lookup returns CDR1 MDHEN and CDR2 SYDVKM. The germline V and J ends were trimmed by 7 bases and 13 bases, with 16 bases remaining between them. The CDR3 extends over 12 amino acids. The CDR3 sequence is CASKRGNGGLFF. CDR3 bases: TGTGCCAGCAAGAGGGGGAATGGAGGACTGTTTTTT.

There are a few counts of this clone. In nucleotides, the CDR3 is TGCGCCAGCAGCTTACTAGCGGGAGGGCTCAATGAGCAGTTCTTC. Translated: CASSLLAGGLNEQFF. The gene calls are TRBV5-1 and TRBJ2-1; TRBD2 agrees at 13 bases. The CDR3 spans 15 residues. Per the germline V gene, CDR1 is SGHRS and CDR2 is YFSETQ. V shed 2 bases and J 6 bases; nucleotides not matched to a gene: 2.

This clone came up a few times. Because the CDR3 is missing its conserved closing phenylalanine or tryptophan, this is likely a read error. The V and J genes are TRBV5-1 and TRBJ2-6; TRBD2 aligns across 12 bases. With V trimmed by 0 bases and J by 3 bases, 1 base remained unmatched. In germline, CDR1 is SGHRS, CDR2 YFSETQ. This CDR3 comprises 17 residues. The chain's CDR3 is CASSLGLAGVGANVLTL. Written as DNA, the CDR3 is TGCGCCAGCAGCTTGGGACTAGCGGGAGTTGGGGCCAACGTCCTGACTCTC.

This clone came up a few times. The CDR3 is CASSSWTGLSYEQYF. The CDR3 nucleotides read TGTGCCAGCAGTTCCTGGACAGGGCTCTCCTACGAGCAGTACTTC. This sequence joins TRBV27 and TRBJ2-7; 8 nucleotides match TRBD1. CDR3 length: 15 residues. V gave up 4 bases and J gave up 0 bases; unmatched junction bases: 5. Germline V gives CDR1 MNHEY, CDR2 SMNVEV (reference sequence).

The table lists this clone with a few counts. The chain combines TRBV5-1 with TRBJ2-5; unclear D gene. The ends were cut back, 2 bases at V and 1 base at J, with 9 bases in the middle. The CDR3 totals 14 residues. Germline V gene sequence: CDR1 SGHRS, CDR2 YFSETQ. The CDR3 DNA is TGCGCCAGCAGCTTAACGACAACCCAAGAGACCCAGTACTTC. Translated: CASSLTTTQETQYF.

This sequence joins TRBV9 and TRBJ1-2; weak D call: TRBD1 (6 bases). CDR3 length equals 14 residues. CDR1 and CDR2 from the germline V gene are SGDLS and YYNGEE. Between the trimmed V and J ends, which lost 0 bases and 2 bases, there was a span of 8 bases. The CDR3 DNA reads TGTGCCAGCAGCGTAGGGACAGCCAACTATGGCTACACCTTC. This sequence encodes CASSVGTANYGYTF.

The chain has TRBV7-9 and TRBJ1-4; D is ambiguous. The germline V gene encodes CDR1 SEHNR and CDR2 FQNEAQ (reference sequence). The germline V and J ends were trimmed by 10 bases and 1 base, with 10 bases remaining between them. The CDR3 spans 13 residues. CDR3 nucleotides: TGTGCCACCGGGGAGGGAACTAATGAAAAACTGTTTTTT. It encodes CATGEGTNEKLFF.

The rearrangement links TRBV5-8 to TRBJ1-2; no reliable D call. The germline V gene encodes CDR1 SGHTS and CDR2 YDEGEE. Trimming cost V 5 bases and J 1 base, with 9 bases left between them. CDR3 length: 13 amino acids. The CDR3 sequence: CASSLQFNYGYTF. CDR3 DNA: TGTGCCAGCAGTTTACAGTTTAACTATGGCTACACCTTC.

The CDR3 spells CASGLPPFWGGTEAFF. The DNA for the CDR3 is TGTGCTAGTGGTTTGCCCCCCTTTTGGGGGGGGACTGAAGCTTTCTTT. The chain joins TRBV12-5 to TRBJ1-1, with TRBD1 as a possible D gene (5 bases). The V gene's germline CDR1 is LGHNT and CDR2 FRNRAP. This CDR3 spans 16 amino acids. With 2 bases removed from V and 5 bases from J, the gap between germline ends came to 18 bases.

This sequence joins TRBV2 and TRBJ1-1; D is unclear. Germline assignment: CDR1 SNHLY and CDR2 FYNNEI. Deletions cut 5 bases from V and 4 bases from J, with 17 bases between. This CDR3 contains 15 residues. The CDR3 is CASSPEMRGLTEAFF. The CDR3 coding sequence is TGTGCCAGCAGTCCCGAAATGAGAGGGCTCACTGAAGCTTTCTTT.

This clone was counted a few times. This chain uses TRBV14 with TRBJ2-1, with D possibly being TRBD2 (6 bases). The CDR3 covers 15 residues. The germline CDR1 and CDR2 sequences are SGHDN and FVKESK. Trimming removed 4 bases from V and 4 bases from J, with 14 bases in between. CDR3 amino acids: CASSPWASVYNEQFF. In nucleotides, the CDR3 is TGTGCCAGCAGCCCGTGGGCTAGCGTTTACAATGAGCAGTTCTTC.

This clone showed up just a few times. The J gene is TRBJ2-1, the V gene TRBV18; possibly TRBD2 for D (6 bases). The CDR3 totals 14 residues. V lost 6 bases and J 6 bases, leaving 15 bases between the germline ends. The germline gives CDR1 KGHSH, CDR2 LQKENI. DNA of the CDR3: TGTGCCAGCTCCCTCCGGGACTCTTTCAATGAGCAGTTCTTC. It encodes CASSLRDSFNEQFF.

The rearrangement joins TRBV7-3 to TRBJ2-3; TRBD2 matches 8 bases. This CDR3 spans 17 amino acids. From germline, CDR1 is SGHTA and CDR2 FQGTGA. J was trimmed by 0 bases and V by 4 bases; bases with no gene match: 9. CDR3 in DNA: TGTGCCAGCAGCTCCCTTCCCGTAGCGGGAAGCACAGATACGCAGTATTTT. Its translation is CASSSLPVAGSTDTQYF.

This clone came up a few times. CDR3: CASSFPRGTGELFF. CDR3 nucleotide sequence: TGTGCCAGCAGTTTCCCCAGGGGTACCGGGGAGCTGTTTTTT. The chain has TRBV28 and TRBJ2-2; weak D call: TRBD1 (6 bases). Germline CDR1 is MDHEN and CDR2 is SYDVKM. V shed 3 bases and J shed 5 bases, with 10 bases lying between them. The CDR3 contains 14 residues.

The rearrangement joins TRBV5-4 to TRBJ2-7; TRBD1 might be the D (5 bases). Per the germline V gene, CDR1 is SGHNT and CDR2 is YYREEE (reference sequence). Trimming shortened V by 2 bases and J by 3 bases, and 6 bases separated the two germline ends. The CDR3 runs 12 residues. CDR3 coding DNA: TGTGCCAGCAGCTTCCAGGGCTACGAGCAGTACTTC. It encodes CASSFQGYEQYF.

A few counts support this clone. The genes are TRBV27 and TRBJ1-5; D not certain. The CDR3 extends over 13 amino acids. V was clipped by 2 bases and J by 4 bases, with 6 bases between them. Per germline, CDR1 MNHEY and CDR2 SMNVEV (reference sequence). CDR3 nucleotide sequence: TGTGCCAGCAGTTTAAGGGAGAATCAGCCCCAGCATTTT. Its protein is CASSLRENQPQHF.

This clone was seen a handful of times. The chain couples TRBV28 to TRBJ1-2; TRBD1 is a possible D gene (6 bases). Germline V gene sequence: CDR1 MDHEN, CDR2 SYDVKM. The CDR3 contains 13 residues. V gave up 6 bases and J gave up 4 bases, with 12 bases separating them. CDR3 sequence reads: CASSPTGFYGYTF. As DNA, the CDR3 is TGTGCCAGCAGCCCTACAGGGTTCTATGGCTACACCTTC.

This clone was seen a handful of times. The chain employs TRBV6-1 and TRBJ2-7; TRBD2 might be the D (5 bases). Germline V CDR1 and CDR2: MNHNS, SASEGT. The CDR3 covers 14 residues. V was shortened by 7 bases and J by 2 bases, with 15 bases between the two germline ends. The CDR3 is CASIGLERAYEQYF. CDR3 DNA sequence: TGTGCCAGCATAGGTTTAGAGAGGGCCTACGAGCAGTACTTC.

The chain links TRBV2 to TRBJ2-1; 10 bases map to TRBD2. Looked up from germline, CDR1 is SNHLY and CDR2 is FYNNEI. This CDR3 contains 15 residues. V gave up 6 bases and J gave up 7 bases; unmatched junction bases: 9. Here the CDR3 reads CASSAGLAAGNEQFF. CDR3 nucleotide sequence: TGTGCCAGCAGCGCCGGACTAGCGGCGGGTAATGAGCAGTTCTTC.

This chain's CDR3 is CASRVHPGDIYGYTF. The CDR3 DNA reads as TGTGCCAGCAGGGTCCATCCAGGGGACATCTATGGCTACACCTTC. The chain recombines TRBV6-5 with TRBJ1-2, with D possibly being TRBD1 (6 bases). V lost 6 bases and J lost 4, with 18 bases in between. This CDR3 region has 15 residues. Per germline, CDR1 MNHEY and CDR2 SVGAGI.

This chain connects TRBV4-1 to TRBJ2-1; 7 positions match TRBD2. The CDR3 is 16 residues long. Trimming at V came to 1 base and at J to 0 bases, leaving 3 bases not matched to a gene. Germline lookup yields CDR1 MGHRA and CDR2 YSYEKL. The chain's CDR3 is CASSQVGGSSYNEQFF. In nucleotides, the CDR3 is TGCGCCAGCAGCCAAGTCGGCGGGAGCTCCTACAATGAGCAGTTCTTC.

This clone showed up just a few times. The rearrangement uses TRBV18 and TRBJ1-1, with 7 positions matching TRBD1. Germline trimming cut 2 bases from V and 7 bases from J; bases unmatched to any gene: 4. Germline values: CDR1 KGHSH, CDR2 LQKENI. This CDR3 region has 13 residues. The CDR3 region is CASSPSAGGEAFF. For the CDR3, the DNA is TGTGCCAGCTCACCATCGGCAGGGGGTGAAGCTTTCTTT.

The sample holds one count of this clone. V usage is TRBV7-8 and J usage is TRBJ2-1, with D tentatively TRBD2 (6 bases). V was trimmed by 1 base and J by 8 bases, leaving 15 bases between them. The CDR3 has 15 amino acids. Per the germline V gene, CDR1 is SGHVS and CDR2 is FQNEAQ. CDR3 coding DNA: TGTGCCAGCAGCTTAGAGGAGGGCCCATTGGATGAGCAGTTCTTC. It encodes CASSLEEGPLDEQFF.